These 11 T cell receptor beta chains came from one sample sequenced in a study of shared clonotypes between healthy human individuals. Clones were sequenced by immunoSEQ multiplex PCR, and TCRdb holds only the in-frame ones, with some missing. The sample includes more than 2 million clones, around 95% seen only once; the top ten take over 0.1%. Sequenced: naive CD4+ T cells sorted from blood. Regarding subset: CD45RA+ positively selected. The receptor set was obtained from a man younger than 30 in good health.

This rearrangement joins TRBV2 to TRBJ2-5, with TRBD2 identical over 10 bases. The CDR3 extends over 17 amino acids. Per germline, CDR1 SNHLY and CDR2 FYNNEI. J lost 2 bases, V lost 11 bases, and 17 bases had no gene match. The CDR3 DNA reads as TGTGCCGGGTGGGCACCCAGAACTAGCGGGGAGCAAGAGACCCAGTACTTC. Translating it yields CAGWAPRTSGEQETQYF.

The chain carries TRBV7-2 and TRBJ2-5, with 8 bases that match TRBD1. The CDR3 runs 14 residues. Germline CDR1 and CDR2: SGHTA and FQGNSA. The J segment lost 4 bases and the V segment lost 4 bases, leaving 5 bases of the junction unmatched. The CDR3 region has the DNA TGTGCCAGCAGCTCGAGGACAGGGATAGAGACCCAGTACTTC. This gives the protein CASSSRTGIETQYF.

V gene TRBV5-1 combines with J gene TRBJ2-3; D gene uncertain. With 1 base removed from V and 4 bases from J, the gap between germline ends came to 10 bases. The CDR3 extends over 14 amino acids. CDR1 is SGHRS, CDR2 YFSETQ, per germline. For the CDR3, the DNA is TGCGCCAGCAGCTTGCTAGTCCTGCCAGATACGCAGTATTTT. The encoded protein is CASSLLVLPDTQYF.

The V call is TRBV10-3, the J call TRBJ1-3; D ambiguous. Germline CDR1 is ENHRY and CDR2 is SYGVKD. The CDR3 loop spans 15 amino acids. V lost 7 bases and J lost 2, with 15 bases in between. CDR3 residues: CAINVEGGPGNTIYF. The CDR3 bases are TGTGCCATCAATGTAGAGGGCGGACCTGGAAACACCATATATTTT.

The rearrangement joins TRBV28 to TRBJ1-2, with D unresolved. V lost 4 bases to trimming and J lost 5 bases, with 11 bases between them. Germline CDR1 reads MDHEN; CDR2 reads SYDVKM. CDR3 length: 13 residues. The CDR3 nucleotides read TGTGCCAGCAGTTCCCTTAAGTATTATGGCTACACCTTC. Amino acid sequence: CASSSLKYYGYTF.

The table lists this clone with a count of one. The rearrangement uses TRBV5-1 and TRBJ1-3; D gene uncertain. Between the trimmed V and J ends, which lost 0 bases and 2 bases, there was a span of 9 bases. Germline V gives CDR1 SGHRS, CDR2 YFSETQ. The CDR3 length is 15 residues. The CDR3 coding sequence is TGCGCCAGCAGCTTGGTGAGGGTAGCTGGAAACACCATATATTTT. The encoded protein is CASSLVRVAGNTIYF.

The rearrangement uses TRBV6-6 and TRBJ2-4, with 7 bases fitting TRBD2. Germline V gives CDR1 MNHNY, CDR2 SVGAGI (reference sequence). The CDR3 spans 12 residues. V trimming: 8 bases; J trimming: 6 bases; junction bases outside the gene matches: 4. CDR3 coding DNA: TGTGCCAGCTGGGACTACCGAAACATTCAGTACTTC. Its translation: CASWDYRNIQYF.

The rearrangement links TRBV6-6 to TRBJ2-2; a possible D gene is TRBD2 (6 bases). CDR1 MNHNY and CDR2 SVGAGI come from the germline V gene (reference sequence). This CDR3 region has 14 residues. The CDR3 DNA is TGTGCTCACGAAGGTAGCGGTTACACCGGGGAGCTGTTTTTT. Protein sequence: CAHEGSGYTGELFF.

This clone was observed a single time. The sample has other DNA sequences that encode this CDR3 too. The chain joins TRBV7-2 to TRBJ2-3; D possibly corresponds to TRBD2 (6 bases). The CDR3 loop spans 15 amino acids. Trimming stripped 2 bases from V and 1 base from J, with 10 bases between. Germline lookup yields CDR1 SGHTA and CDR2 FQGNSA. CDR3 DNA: TGTGCCAGCAGCTTATCGGGGACTGGCACAGATACGCAGTATTTT. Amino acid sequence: CASSLSGTGTDTQYF.

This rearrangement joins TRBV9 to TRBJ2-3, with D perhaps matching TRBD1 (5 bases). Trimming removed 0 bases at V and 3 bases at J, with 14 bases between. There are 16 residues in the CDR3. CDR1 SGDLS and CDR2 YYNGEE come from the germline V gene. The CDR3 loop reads CASSVGKQYRTDTQYF. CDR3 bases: TGTGCCAGCAGCGTAGGGAAGCAGTACAGGACAGATACGCAGTATTTT.

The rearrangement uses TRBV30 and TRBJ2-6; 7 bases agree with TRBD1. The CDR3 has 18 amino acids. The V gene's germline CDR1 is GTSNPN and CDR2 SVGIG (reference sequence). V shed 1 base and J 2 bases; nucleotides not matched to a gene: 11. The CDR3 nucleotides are TGTGCCTGGAGTGACCTAAAGTTCGGGACAGCTGGGGCCAACGTCCTGACTTTC. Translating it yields CAWSDLKFGTAGANVLTF.